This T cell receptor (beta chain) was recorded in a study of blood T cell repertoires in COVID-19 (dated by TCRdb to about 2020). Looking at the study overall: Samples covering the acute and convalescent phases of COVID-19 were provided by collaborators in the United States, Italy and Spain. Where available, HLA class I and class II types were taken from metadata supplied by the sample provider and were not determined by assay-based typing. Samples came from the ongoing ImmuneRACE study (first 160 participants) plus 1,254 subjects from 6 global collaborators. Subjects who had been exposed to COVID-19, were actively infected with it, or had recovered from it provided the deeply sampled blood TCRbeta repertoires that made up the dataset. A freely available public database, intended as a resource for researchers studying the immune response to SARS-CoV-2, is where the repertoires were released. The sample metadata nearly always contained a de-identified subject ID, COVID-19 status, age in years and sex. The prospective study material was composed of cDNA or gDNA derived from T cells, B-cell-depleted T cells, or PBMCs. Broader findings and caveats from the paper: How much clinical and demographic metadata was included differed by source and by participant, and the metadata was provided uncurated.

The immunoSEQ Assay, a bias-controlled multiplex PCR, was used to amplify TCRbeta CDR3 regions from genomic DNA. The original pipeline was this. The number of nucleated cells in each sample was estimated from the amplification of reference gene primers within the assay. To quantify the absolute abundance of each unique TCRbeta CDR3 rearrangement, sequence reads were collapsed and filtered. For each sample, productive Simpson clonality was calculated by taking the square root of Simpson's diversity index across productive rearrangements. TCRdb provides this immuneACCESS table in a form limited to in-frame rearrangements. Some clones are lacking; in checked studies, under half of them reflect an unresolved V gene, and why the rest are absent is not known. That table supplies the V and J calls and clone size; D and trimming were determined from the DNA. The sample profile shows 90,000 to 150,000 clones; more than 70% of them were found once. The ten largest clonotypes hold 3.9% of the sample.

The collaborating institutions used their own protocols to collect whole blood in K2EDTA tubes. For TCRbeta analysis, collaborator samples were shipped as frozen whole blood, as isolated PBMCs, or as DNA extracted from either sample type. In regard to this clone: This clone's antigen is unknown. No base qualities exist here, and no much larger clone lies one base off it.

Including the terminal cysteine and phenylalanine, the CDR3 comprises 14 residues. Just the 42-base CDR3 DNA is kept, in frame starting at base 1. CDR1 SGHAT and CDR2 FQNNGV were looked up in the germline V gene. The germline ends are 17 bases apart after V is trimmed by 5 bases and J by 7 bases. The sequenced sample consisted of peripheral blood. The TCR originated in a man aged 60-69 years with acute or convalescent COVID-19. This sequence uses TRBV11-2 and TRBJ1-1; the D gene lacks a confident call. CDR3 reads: CASSLRRGLNEAFF. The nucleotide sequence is TGTGCCAGCAGCCTCAGGCGGGGTCTAAATGAAGCTTTCTTT.